Sequencing of this T cell receptor beta chain was carried out in a study of beta chain features in type 1 diabetes. Sorting of CD4+ naive, central memory, regulatory and stem cell-like memory cells was performed via CD45RO/CCR7/CD25/CD127/CD95/CD27. With 6 bases clipped from V and 6 bases from J, the junction kept 15 bases outside the gene matches. CDR1 is LNHDA, CDR2 SQIVND, per germline (reference sequence). This CDR3 is built from 17 residues. Reverse transcription of all isolated RNA meant that expressed TCRB transcripts were sequenced. TCRdb's table, derived via immunoSEQ multiplex PCR, lists solely in-frame clones and lacks some. The sample yields under 250,000 clones, roughly an eighth seen once.

The TCR originated in a middle-aged woman in good health. The chain joins TRBV19 to TRBJ2-2, with 8 bases matching TRBD1. Material: naive CD4+ T cells from blood. CDR3 sequence reads: CASRDQAGGDMAGELFF. The CDR3 bases are TGTGCCAGTAGGGACCAGGCAGGGGGCGACATGGCCGGGGAGCTGTTTTTT. Using reference TRBV19 and TRBJ2-2 for the parts outside the CDR3, the full variable domain is DGGITQSPKYLFRKEGQNVTLSCEQNLNHDAMYWYRQDPGQGLRLIYYSQIVNDFQKGDIAEGYSVSREKKESFPLTVTSAQKNPTAFYLCASRDQAGGDMAGELFFGEGSRLTVL.